By sample fraction, the clone carrying this TCR beta chain is medium-sized. Its antigen is still unknown. It is unclear where the CDR3 begins or ends on the DNA, so no DNA is shown, and the CDR3 is as TCRdb lists it. One entry per CDR3 protein, called by TCRdb with MiXCR from the PCR reads. The table has around 9,800 distinct CDR3 sequences, just under 20% seen once. The CDR3 totals 14 residues, both ends included. CDR1 and CDR2 (germline): MDHEN, SYDVKM. These data come from a study of molecular identifiers for immune sequencing clone quantification. Overall study findings and caveats: Among approximately 1 million naive cells, as was reported, spiked Jurkat TCR RNA from one cell was detectable. For effector cells, clones above 20 RNA copies held over 98% of molecules; for naive cells, under 1%.

This chain connects TRBV28 to TRBJ2-2. What was sequenced was naive CD8+ T cells from blood, with Jurkat cell RNA spiked in. Subset reported: FACS-sorted CD8+CD4-CCR7+CD45RA+ naive T cells. The receptor was isolated from a human donor in good health. Some libraries in this study had Jurkat cell RNA spiked in. This chain's CDR3 is CASSFLERPGELFF.